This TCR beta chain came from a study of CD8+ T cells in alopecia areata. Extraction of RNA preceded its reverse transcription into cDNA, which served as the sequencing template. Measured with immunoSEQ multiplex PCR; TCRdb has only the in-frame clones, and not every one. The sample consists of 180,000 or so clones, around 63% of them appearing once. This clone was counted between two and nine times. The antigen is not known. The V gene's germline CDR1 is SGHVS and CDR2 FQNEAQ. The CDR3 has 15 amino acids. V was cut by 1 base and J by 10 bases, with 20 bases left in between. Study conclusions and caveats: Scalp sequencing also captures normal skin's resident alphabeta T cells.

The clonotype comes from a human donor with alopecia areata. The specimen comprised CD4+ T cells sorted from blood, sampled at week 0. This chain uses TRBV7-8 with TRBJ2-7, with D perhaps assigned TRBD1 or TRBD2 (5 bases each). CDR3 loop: CASSLGGAQGIPQYF. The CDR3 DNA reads TGTGCCAGCAGCTTAGGAGGGGCCCAAGGGATTCCACAGTACTTC.